The 26 T cell receptor beta chains given below trace back to one sample, sequenced in a study of immune evolution from preneoplasia to lung adenocarcinoma. This table comes from immunoSEQ multiplex PCR, and its TCRdb copy is limited to in-frame clones, with some not included. This table has around 21,000 clones, 70% to 85% appearing once. The sample consisted of FFPE invasive lung adenocarcinoma tissue. These receptors all stem from a person in their sixties or seventies with lung adenocarcinoma.

The V call is TRBV18, the J call TRBJ2-3; no definite D call. The V end was cut by 2 bases, the J end by 2 bases, with 5 bases between. Germline lookup yields CDR1 KGHSH and CDR2 LQKENI. The CDR3 runs to 13 residues. In DNA form, the CDR3 reads TGTGCCAGCTCACCAGGAGTCACAGATACGCAGTATTTT. Its protein product is CASSPGVTDTQYF.

The rearrangement links TRBV5-1 to TRBJ2-2; D possibly corresponds to TRBD1 (6 bases). Germline loops: CDR1 SGHRS, CDR2 YFSETQ. Trimming took 4 bases from V and 6 from J, leaving 19 bases between them. The CDR3 contains 16 residues. CDR3 residues: CASSIQGSTYSGELFF. The CDR3 bases are TGCGCCAGCAGCATCCAGGGGAGTACTTATTCCGGGGAGCTGTTTTTT.

The V gene is TRBV12-5, the J gene TRBJ2-1, with a weak D call TRBD2 (6 bases). Germline loops: CDR1 LGHNT, CDR2 FRNRAP. V lost 5 bases, J lost 8 bases, and 16 bases lay in between. This CDR3 contains 14 residues. The CDR3 coding sequence is TGTGCTAGTGGTCCCGACGGGACTCTTGATGAGCAGTTCTTC. It translates to CASGPDGTLDEQFF.

Only a few counts were recorded for this clone. The gene calls are TRBV12-5 and TRBJ2-2; 8 bases match TRBD1. With 5 bases clipped from V and 4 bases from J, the junction kept 15 bases outside the gene matches. Germline values: CDR1 LGHNT, CDR2 FRNRAP. CDR3 length: 18 amino acids. The CDR3 sequence: CASGPGPGTGRGTGELFF. The CDR3 DNA reads as TGTGCTAGTGGTCCAGGCCCCGGGACAGGACGTGGCACCGGGGAGCTGTTTTTT. The full variable domain, rest sourced from reference TRBV12-5 and TRBJ2-2, is DARVTQTPRHKVTEMGQEVTMRCQPILGHNTVFWYRQTMMQGLELLAYFRNRAPLDDSGMPKDRFSAEMPDATLATLKIQPSEPRDSAVYFCASGPGPGTGRGTGELFFGEGSRLTVL.

This clone was seen a handful of times. The V gene is TRBV29-1, the J gene TRBJ1-2; perhaps TRBD1 as D (6 bases). The germline V and J ends were trimmed by 1 base and 5 bases, with 14 bases remaining between them. Germline V CDR1 and CDR2: SQVTM, ANQGSEA. CDR3 length: 14 residues. In DNA form, the CDR3 reads TGCAGCGTTGAAGCGGATGAGGGGGTGTATGGCTACACCTTC. Translating gives CSVEADEGVYGYTF.

This chain links TRBV4-1 with TRBJ2-7; 7 nucleotides line up with TRBD1. J gave up 2 bases and V 2 bases, and 15 bases lay outside the gene matches. This CDR3 is 18 amino acids long. CDR1 and CDR2 from the germline V gene are MGHRA and YSYEKL. The CDR3 DNA is TGCGCCAGCAGCCAATCTGCAGGGGGACGCGCAAGCGCCTACGAGCAGTACTTC. Translation gives CASSQSAGGRASAYEQYF.

V and J are TRBV13 and TRBJ1-2; a weak D match, TRBD1 (5 bases). This CDR3 region has 13 residues. Germline CDR1 is PRHDT and CDR2 is FYEKMQ (reference sequence). Deletions cut 6 bases from V and 4 bases from J, with 12 bases between. CDR3 sequence reads: CASSSQASYGYTF. The DNA for the CDR3 is TGTGCCAGCAGTTCACAGGCAAGCTATGGCTACACCTTC.

This clone was detected once. This chain joins TRBV9 and TRBJ2-7; possibly TRBD1 or TRBD2 for D (8 bases each). Germline loops: CDR1 SGDLS, CDR2 YYNGEE. Trimming pared 5 bases from V and 4 bases from J, leaving 28 bases between. This CDR3 has 18 amino acids. In nucleotides, the CDR3 is TGTGCCAGCAGGTACCGGGACAGGCAAAAGTTAGCGGGGTACGAGCAGTACTTC. Amino acid sequence: CASRYRDRQKLAGYEQYF.

The J gene is TRBJ1-2, the V gene TRBV10-3; the match to TRBD1 covers 8 bases. The V gene's germline CDR1 is ENHRY and CDR2 SYGVKD. The CDR3 is 13 amino acids. The ends lost 4 bases at V and 8 bases at J; junction bases unmatched: 6. CDR3 DNA: TGTGCCATCAGTGGGGGGACAGGTCGGGGCTACACCTTC. It encodes CAISGGTGRGYTF.

The chain has TRBV19 and TRBJ1-4; unclear D gene. V lost 3 bases to trimming and J lost 8 bases, with 10 bases between them. The germline gives CDR1 LNHDA, CDR2 SQIVND (reference sequence). The CDR3 contains 13 residues. The DNA for the CDR3 is TGTGCCAGTAGTATGAGAGGGAACGAAAAACTGTTTTTT. Its protein product is CASSMRGNEKLFF.

This rearrangement joins TRBV18 to TRBJ1-2; no firm D call. V lost 2 bases and J 6 bases, leaving 13 bases between the germline ends. The CDR3 is made up of 14 amino acids. CDR1 and CDR2 (germline): KGHSH, LQKENI. The CDR3 is CASSPVRTADGYTF. DNA of the CDR3: TGTGCCAGCTCACCAGTAAGGACGGCCGATGGCTACACCTTC.

This clone counts as medium-sized. The chain is built from TRBV28 and TRBJ2-2, with 7 bases identical to TRBD2. The CDR3 runs 15 residues. Trimming took 2 bases from V and 5 from J; bases not matched to a gene: 5. The germline CDR1 and CDR2 sequences are MDHEN and SYDVKM. CDR3 in amino acids: CASSLGTIETGELFF. As DNA, the CDR3 is TGTGCCAGCAGTTTAGGGACTATAGAAACCGGGGAGCTGTTTTTT.

This clone was detected only a few times. This CDR3 is CASRPGTGVNQPQHF. Written as DNA, the CDR3 is TGTGCCAGCAGGCCCGGGACAGGGGTCAATCAGCCCCAGCATTTT. The gene calls are TRBV28 and TRBJ1-5, with 10 bases identical to TRBD1. V shed 6 bases, J shed 3 bases, and the junction held 5 bases outside the gene matches. The CDR3 has 15 amino acids. Per germline, CDR1 MDHEN and CDR2 SYDVKM.

This clone appeared a single time. The CDR3 sequence: CASSIREYEQFF. Written as DNA, the CDR3 is TGTGCCAGCAGTATCCGGGAATATGAGCAGTTCTTC. The chain employs TRBV28 and TRBJ2-1; tentative D call: TRBD2 (5 bases). Per the germline V gene, CDR1 is MDHEN and CDR2 is SYDVKM. The length of the CDR3 is 12 residues. Deletions cut 5 bases from V and 8 bases from J, with 10 bases between.

The rearrangement links TRBV6-4 to TRBJ1-1; D may be TRBD1 (5 bases). This CDR3 is built from 13 residues. Deletions cut 7 bases from V and 3 bases from J, with 12 bases between. Germline V CDR1 and CDR2: MRHNA, SNTAGT. As DNA, the CDR3 is TGTGCCAGCAAGAGGATGGGGGACACTGAAGCTTTCTTT. The encoded protein is CASKRMGDTEAFF.

The rearrangement joins TRBV9 to TRBJ1-1, with no clear D. V was trimmed by 0 bases and J by 5 bases, leaving 14 bases between them. This CDR3 contains 15 residues. Looked up from germline, CDR1 is SGDLS and CDR2 is YYNGEE. CDR3: CASSVDPGVGTEAFF. CDR3 coding DNA: TGTGCCAGCAGCGTAGACCCTGGGGTTGGAACTGAAGCTTTCTTT.

The chain uses TRBV7-2 and TRBJ1-4, with a tentative D call TRBD1 (6 bases). Germline CDR1 is SGHTA and CDR2 is FQGNSA. CDR3 size: 17 residues. Trimming shortened V by 0 bases and J by 2 bases, and 13 bases separated the two germline ends. CDR3 nucleotides: TGTGCCAGCAGCTTAGCCCGGGGGCAGAGTACTAATGAAAAACTGTTTTTT. It is translated as CASSLARGQSTNEKLFF. The full variable domain, its missing parts supplied by reference TRBV7-2 and TRBJ1-4, is GAGVSQSPSNKVTEKGKDVELRCDPISGHTALYWYRQSLGQGLEFLIYFQGNSAPDKSGLPSDRFSAERTGGSVSTLTIQRTQQEDSAVYLCASSLARGQSTNEKLFFGSGTQLSVL.

The chain recombines TRBV6-4 with TRBJ2-6; D not certain. This CDR3 has 14 residues. Germline V gene sequence: CDR1 MRHNA, CDR2 SNTAGT. V shed 4 bases and J shed 0 bases, with 4 bases lying between them. CDR3 sequence (DNA): TGTGCCAGCAGTGGGAGCTCTGGGGCCAACGTCCTGACTTTC. It is translated as CASSGSSGANVLTF.

The chain couples TRBV9 to TRBJ2-7; 8 bases match TRBD2. The CDR3 is 14 amino acids. Germline assignment: CDR1 SGDLS and CDR2 YYNGEE. The V gene end was trimmed by 0 bases and the J gene end by 7 bases; junction bases not matched to a gene: 6. The CDR3 sequence is CASSVDSGMGEQYF. As DNA, the CDR3 is TGTGCCAGCAGCGTAGATAGCGGGATGGGGGAGCAGTACTTC.

The rearrangement uses TRBV2 and TRBJ2-1; TRBD2 matches at 9 bases. The V segment lost 8 bases and the J segment 6 bases; nucleotides outside the gene matches: 8. The CDR3 totals 14 residues. The germline gives CDR1 SNHLY, CDR2 FYNNEI. The CDR3 bases are TGTGCCAGCTACGATGCGGGAGGGGCCAATGAGCAGTTCTTC. Protein product: CASYDAGGANEQFF.

The chain employs TRBV28 and TRBJ1-1; perhaps TRBD1 as D (5 bases). Germline CDR1 reads MDHEN; CDR2 reads SYDVKM. CDR3 length: 12 amino acids. V shed 5 bases and J shed 11 bases, with 15 bases lying between them. The CDR3 spells CASSRIGRVAFF. DNA for the CDR3: TGTGCCAGCAGTCGAATTGGCAGGGTGGCTTTCTTT.

This clone was observed a single time. The chain couples TRBV5-5 to TRBJ2-1; 8 nucleotides line up with TRBD2. V was pared by 2 bases and J by 0 bases, with 7 bases of the junction left unmatched. Germline V gives CDR1 SGHKS, CDR2 YYEKEE (reference sequence). CDR3 size: 17 residues. CDR3 region: CASSLIYGRGSYNEQFF. Here the CDR3 DNA reads TGTGCCAGCAGCTTAATCTACGGGAGGGGCTCCTACAATGAGCAGTTCTTC.

The genes are TRBV5-1 and TRBJ1-1; a weak D match, TRBD1 (5 bases). Between the trimmed V and J ends, which lost 1 base and 1 base, there was a span of 17 bases. Germline CDR1 is SGHRS and CDR2 is YFSETQ. The CDR3 is 17 residues long. The CDR3 is CASSLLGAVGTNTEAFF. The CDR3 DNA sequence: TGCGCCAGCAGCTTGTTGGGTGCAGTCGGGACGAACACTGAAGCTTTCTTT.

This chain links TRBV28 with TRBJ2-1; D may be TRBD1 (6 bases). The CDR3 spans 16 residues. V was clipped by 6 bases and J by 0 bases, with 15 bases between them. Per germline, CDR1 MDHEN and CDR2 SYDVKM. The chain's CDR3 is CASSRGGFYSYNEQFF. The DNA of the CDR3 is TGTGCCAGCAGCCGTGGGGGCTTCTACTCCTACAATGAGCAGTTCTTC.

The rearrangement uses TRBV10-2 and TRBJ2-3; D is unclear. CDR1 and CDR2 (germline): WSHSY, SAAADI. The CDR3 loop spans 13 amino acids. V gave up 2 bases and J gave up 4 bases, with 7 bases separating them. CDR3 protein: CASSEPGPDTQYF. In DNA form, the CDR3 reads TGCGCCAGCAGTGAGCCGGGTCCAGATACGCAGTATTTT.

CDR3 sequence: CACSSSGIGETQYF. The CDR3 region has the DNA TGTGCCTGTTCCTCTAGCGGGATAGGTGAGACCCAGTACTTC. The chain is built from TRBV6-5 and TRBJ2-5; 9 bases align to TRBD2. From germline, CDR1 is MNHEY and CDR2 SVGAGI. The CDR3 contains 14 residues. V shed 11 bases and J 5 bases; nucleotides not matched to a gene: 12.